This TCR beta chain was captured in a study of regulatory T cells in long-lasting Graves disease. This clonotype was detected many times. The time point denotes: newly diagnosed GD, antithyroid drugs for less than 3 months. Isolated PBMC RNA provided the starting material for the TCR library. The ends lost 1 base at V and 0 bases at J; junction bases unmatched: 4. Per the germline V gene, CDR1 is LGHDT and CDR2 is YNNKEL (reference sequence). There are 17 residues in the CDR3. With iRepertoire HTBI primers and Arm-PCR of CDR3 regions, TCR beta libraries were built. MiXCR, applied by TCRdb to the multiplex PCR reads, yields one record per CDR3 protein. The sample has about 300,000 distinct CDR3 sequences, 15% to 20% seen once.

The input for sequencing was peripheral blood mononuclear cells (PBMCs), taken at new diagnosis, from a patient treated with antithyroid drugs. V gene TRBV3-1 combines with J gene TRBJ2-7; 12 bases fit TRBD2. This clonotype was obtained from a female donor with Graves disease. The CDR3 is CASSQGLAGARSYEQYF. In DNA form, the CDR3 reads TGTGCCAGCAGCCAAGGACTAGCGGGAGCCCGCTCCTACGAGCAGTACTTC.